This entry describes one T cell receptor beta chain. The antigen is unknown. Data came from immunoSEQ multiplex PCR; TCRdb stores just in-frame clones and leaves some out. The sample yields some 85,000 clones, about 91% seen once. The record originates from a study of T cell responses to AZD1222 COVID-19 vaccine. Broader study findings: Donors, mostly white British, included more females; clonal diversity was possibly underestimated.

The TCR originated in an adult in good health. The sample consisted of peripheral blood, taken on day 0 of AZD1222 vaccination.

In DNA, the CDR3 is TGTGCCAGCAGTTTAGGGATAATGAACACTGAAGCTTTCTTT. This gives the protein CASSLGIMNTEAFF. The gene calls are TRBV6-1 and TRBJ1-1; no clear D gene. The germline V and J ends were trimmed by 5 bases and 0 bases, with 10 bases remaining between them. Per germline, CDR1 MNHNS and CDR2 SASEGT. The length of the CDR3 is 14 residues.